Following are 3 T cell receptor beta chains from one sample sequenced in a study of PD-1 blockade in classical Hodgkin lymphoma (dated by TCRdb to 2020 to 2021). The library was obtained by the immunoSEQ multiplex PCR assay. Imported from immuneACCESS, the table was reduced by TCRdb to in-frame sequences with V and J called. These copies leave out some clones; in studies compared against another copy, an unresolved V gene accounts for under half, and the cause of the remainder is not known. The sample yields around 30,000 clones; roughly 90% were counted once. Around 0.33% of the sample is held by the ten biggest clonotypes. The sample's time point, from its label and the paper: newly diagnosed, previously untreated cHL patient sample. A Miltenyi CD4+ T cell isolation kit was used for magnetic negative selection to purify CD4+ T cells from thawed PBMCs. The sequenced sample consisted of CD4+ T cells from blood. The receptors originated from a human donor with classical Hodgkin lymphoma.

The chain employs TRBV19 and TRBJ2-1; possibly TRBD2 for D (5 bases). Germline assignment: CDR1 LNHDA and CDR2 SQIVND (reference sequence). The CDR3 is 16 residues long. The V and J ends lost 4 bases and 3 bases respectively, with 16 bases between them. CDR3 DNA: TGTGCCAGTAGTACCGATAGCGTAGGAGGCTACAATGAGCAGTTCTTC. This translates into CASSTDSVGGYNEQFF.

The chain uses TRBV7-2 and TRBJ2-5, with D maybe TRBD2 (7 bases). Per the germline V gene, CDR1 is SGHTA and CDR2 is FQGNSA. The CDR3 spans 16 residues. V shed 2 bases and J shed 4 bases, with 17 bases lying between them. In DNA, the CDR3 is TGTGCCAGCAGCTTATGGGGCGGCGGGGGCGTAGAGACCCAGTACTTC. Translating it yields CASSLWGGGGVETQYF.

The V and J genes are TRBV19 and TRBJ2-7, with TRBD2 identical over 12 bases. The CDR3 loop spans 15 amino acids. Germline CDR1 is LNHDA and CDR2 is SQIVND (reference sequence). Trimming cost V 2 bases and J 2 bases; bases outside gene matches: 1. The DNA for the CDR3 is TGTGCCAGTAGTATACGGACTAGCGGGACCTACGAGCAGTACTTC. This gives the protein CASSIRTSGTYEQYF.